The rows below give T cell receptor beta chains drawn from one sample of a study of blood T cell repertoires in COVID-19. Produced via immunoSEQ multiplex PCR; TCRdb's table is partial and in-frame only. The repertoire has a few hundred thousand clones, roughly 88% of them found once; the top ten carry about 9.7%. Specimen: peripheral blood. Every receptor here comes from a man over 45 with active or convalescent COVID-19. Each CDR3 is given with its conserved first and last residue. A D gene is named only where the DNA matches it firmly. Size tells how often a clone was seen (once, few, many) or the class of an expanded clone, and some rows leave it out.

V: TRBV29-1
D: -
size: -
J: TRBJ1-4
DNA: TGCAGCGTTACAACAGGGTTTGAAGGAAAACTGTTTTTT
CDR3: CSVTTGFEGKLFF

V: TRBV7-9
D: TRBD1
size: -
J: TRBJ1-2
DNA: TGTGCCAGCAGCTCTGGGGACAGGGGGAATAACTATGGCTACACCTTC
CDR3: CASSSGDRGNNYGYTF

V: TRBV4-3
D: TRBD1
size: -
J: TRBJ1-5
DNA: TGCGCCAGCAGCCAAGATCTGGACAGGGGGTATCAGCCCCAGCATTTT
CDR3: CASSQDLDRGYQPQHF

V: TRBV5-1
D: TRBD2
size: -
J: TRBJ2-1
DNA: TGCGCCAGCAGCTTGGCCCGGACTAGCGGGGGTTACAATGAGCAGTTCTTC
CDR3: CASSLARTSGGYNEQFF

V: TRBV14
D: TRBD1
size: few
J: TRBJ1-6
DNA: TGTGCCAGCAGCCAAGGGACAGGGGTATCACCCCTCCACTTT
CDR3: CASSQGTGVSPLHF

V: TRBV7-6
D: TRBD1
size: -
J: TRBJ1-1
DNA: TGTGCCAGCAGCTCTTGGGACAGGGGCGGGGACACTGAAGCTTTCTTT
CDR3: CASSSWDRGGDTEAFF

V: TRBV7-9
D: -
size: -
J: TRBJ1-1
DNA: TGTGCCAGCAGCCCACTAGACAGGGAAGCTTTCTTT
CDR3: CASSPLDREAFF

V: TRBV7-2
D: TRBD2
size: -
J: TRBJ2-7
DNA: TGTGCCAGCGGACTAGCGGGGACCTACGAGCAGTACTTC
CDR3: CASGLAGTYEQYF

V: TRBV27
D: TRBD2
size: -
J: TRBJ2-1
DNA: TGTGCCAGCAGTATCCTAGCGGGGTACAATGAGCAGTTCTTC
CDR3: CASSILAGYNEQFF

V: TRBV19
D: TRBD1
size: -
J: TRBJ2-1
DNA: TGTGCCAGTTCCTGGGCAGGGGGCGGAAAGGATGAGCAGTTCTTC
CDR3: CASSWAGGGKDEQFF

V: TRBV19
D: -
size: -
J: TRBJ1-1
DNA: TGTGCCAGTAGTATGGGCAACACTGAAGCTTTCTTT
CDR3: CASSMGNTEAFF

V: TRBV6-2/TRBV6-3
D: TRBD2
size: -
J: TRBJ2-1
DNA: TGTGCCAGCAGCACCGGGACTAGCGGGAGCGGGCAGTTCTTC
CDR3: CASSTGTSGSGQFF

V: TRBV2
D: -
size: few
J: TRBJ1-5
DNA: TGTGCCAGCAGTGAGAGACCCGGGAACAATCAGCCCCAGCATTTT
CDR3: CASSERPGNNQPQHF

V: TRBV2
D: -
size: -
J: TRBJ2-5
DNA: TGTGCCAGCAGTGGGTCCAGACAGGACGAAGAGACCCAGTACTTC
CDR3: CASSGSRQDEETQYF

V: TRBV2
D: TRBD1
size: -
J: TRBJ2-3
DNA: TGTGCCAGCAGTAAGACAGGGGGCAGACATACGCAGTATTTT
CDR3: CASSKTGGRHTQYF

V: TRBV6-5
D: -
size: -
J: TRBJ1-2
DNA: TGTGCCAGCAGTCGCCAGGGGCATGGCTACACCTTC
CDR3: CASSRQGHGYTF

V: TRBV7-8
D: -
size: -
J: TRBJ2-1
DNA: TGTGCCAGCAGTCCTGTGGTACGGGTCTACAATGAGCAGTTCTTC
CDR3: CASSPVVRVYNEQFF

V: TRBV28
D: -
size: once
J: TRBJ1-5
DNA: TGTGCCAGTACAGGACCGCGCAATCAGCCCCAGCATTTT
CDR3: CASTGPRNQPQHF

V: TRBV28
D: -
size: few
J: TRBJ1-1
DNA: TGTGCCAGCAGTTTAACAGGGTGGGCTAACACTGAAGCTTTCTTT
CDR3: CASSLTGWANTEAFF

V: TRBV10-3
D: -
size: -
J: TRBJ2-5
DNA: TGTGCCATCAGTGGGAGGACAGAAGAGACCCAGTACTTC
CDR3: CAISGRTEETQYF

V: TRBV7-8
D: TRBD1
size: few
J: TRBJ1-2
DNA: TGTGCCAGCAGCGGCGTTGGGACAGGGGGCGGCTACACCTTC
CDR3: CASSGVGTGGGYTF

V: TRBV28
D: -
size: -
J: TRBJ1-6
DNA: TGTGCCAGCAGTTTTTCAGGGGAAGTTCGATCACCCCTCCACTTT
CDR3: CASSFSGEVRSPLHF

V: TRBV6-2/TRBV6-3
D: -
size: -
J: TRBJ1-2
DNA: TGTGCCAGCAGTTACCGGTCAACAGGTAACTATGGCTACACCTTC
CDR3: CASSYRSTGNYGYTF

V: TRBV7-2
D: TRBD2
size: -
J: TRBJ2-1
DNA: TGTGCCAGCAGCTTAGGGACTAGCGGGTTCTATGAGCAGTTCTTC
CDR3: CASSLGTSGFYEQFF

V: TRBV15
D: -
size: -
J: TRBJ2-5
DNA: TGTGCCACCAGCAGAGAGGGTGGCGGGTACCAAGAGACCCAGTACTTC
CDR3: CATSREGGGYQETQYF

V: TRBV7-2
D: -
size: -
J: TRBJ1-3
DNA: TGTGCCAGCAGCTTTACAGCCGGAAACACCATATATTTT
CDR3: CASSFTAGNTIYF

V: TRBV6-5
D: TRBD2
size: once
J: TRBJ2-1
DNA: TGTGCCAGCAGTTACCGGGCGGGGGTCAACAATGAGCAGTTCTTC
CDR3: CASSYRAGVNNEQFF

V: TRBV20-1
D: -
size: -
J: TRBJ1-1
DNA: TGCAGTGCTAGTCAGGGGCCGAACACTGAAGCTTTCTTT
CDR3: CSASQGPNTEAFF

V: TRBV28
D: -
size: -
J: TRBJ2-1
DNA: TGTGCCAGCAGTCCGCCTCTAGACAGGTACAATGAGCAGTTCTTC
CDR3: CASSPPLDRYNEQFF

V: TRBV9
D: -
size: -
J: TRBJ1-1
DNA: TGTGCCAGCAGCGTAGCAACATCCACTGAAGCTTTCTTT
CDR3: CASSVATSTEAFF

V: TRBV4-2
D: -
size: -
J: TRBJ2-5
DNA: TGTGCCAGCAGCCAAGATGGAACTATCCTCGAGACCCAGTACTTC
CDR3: CASSQDGTILETQYF

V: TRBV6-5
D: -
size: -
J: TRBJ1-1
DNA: TGTGCCAGCAGACGCACCGGACACTCGAACACTGAAGCTTTCTTT
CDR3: CASRRTGHSNTEAFF

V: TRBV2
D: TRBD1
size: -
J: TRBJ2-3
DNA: TGTGCCAGCAGGGCCAGGGGGCGGGGCACAGATACGCAGTATTTT
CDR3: CASRARGRGTDTQYF

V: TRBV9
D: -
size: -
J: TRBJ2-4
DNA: TGTGCCAGCAGCCCAGGGGATAGCGAACTCAAAAACATTCAGTACTTC
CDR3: CASSPGDSELKNIQYF

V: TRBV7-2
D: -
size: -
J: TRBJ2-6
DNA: TGTGCCAGCATTGCCAGAGGGGCCAACGTCCTGACTTTC
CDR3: CASIARGANVLTF

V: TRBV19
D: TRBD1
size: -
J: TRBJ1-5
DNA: TGTGCCAGTAGTATAAAGACAGGGTCGGGGAATCAGCCCCAGCATTTT
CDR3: CASSIKTGSGNQPQHF

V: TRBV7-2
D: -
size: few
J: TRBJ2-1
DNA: TGTGCCAGCAGCTTAGGGATATGGGGGACTCGTAGTATAGAGCAGTTCTTC
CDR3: CASSLGIWGTRSIEQFF

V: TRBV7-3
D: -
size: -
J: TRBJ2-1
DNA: TGTGCCAGCAGCTTAATTGGCCGAGAGCAGTTCTTC
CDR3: CASSLIGREQFF

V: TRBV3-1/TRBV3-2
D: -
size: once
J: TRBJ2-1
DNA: TGTGCCAGCAGTTACTTATACAATGAGCAGTTCTTC
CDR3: CASSYLYNEQFF

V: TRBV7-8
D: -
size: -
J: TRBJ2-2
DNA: TGTGCCAGCAGCCCATTCCCACAGGGAGGGGCTTTCACCGGGGAGCTGTTTTTT
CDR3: CASSPFPQGGAFTGELFF

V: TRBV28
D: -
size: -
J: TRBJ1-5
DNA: TGTGCCAGCAGCCCGTGGGGCCGATACAATCAGCCCCAGCATTTT
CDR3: CASSPWGRYNQPQHF

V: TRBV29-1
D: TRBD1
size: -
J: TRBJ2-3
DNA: TGCAGCGTTGACGGGCGAGGGGGCTCGGGCACAGATACGCAGTATTTT
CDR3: CSVDGRGGSGTDTQYF

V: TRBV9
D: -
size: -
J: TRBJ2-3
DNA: TGTGCCAGCAGCGTAGCGATCGGGGCGGGAACCACAGATACGCAGTATTTT
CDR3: CASSVAIGAGTTDTQYF

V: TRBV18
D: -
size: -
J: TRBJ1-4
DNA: TGTGCCAGCTCACCATTGGGAGGGCGTGAAAAACTGTTTTTT
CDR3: CASSPLGGREKLFF

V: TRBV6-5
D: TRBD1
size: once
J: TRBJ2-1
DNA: TGTGCCAGCAGTTACTCCAGGGGGTATGAGCAGTTCTTC
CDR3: CASSYSRGYEQFF

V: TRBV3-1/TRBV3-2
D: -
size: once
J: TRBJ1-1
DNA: TGTGCCAGCAGCCTTCTCAGGGACACGAACACTGAAGCTTTCTTT
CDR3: CASSLLRDTNTEAFF